These 9 T cell receptor beta chains were all obtained from the same sample, sequenced in a study of CD4 T cells in relation to SARS-CoV-2 and coronaviruses. Using immunoSEQ multiplex PCR, the repertoire was profiled, and TCRdb retains in-frame clones only, with some absent. The table shows tens of thousands of clones, with roughly 85% occurring only once. The specimen was memory CD4+ T cells from PBMCs. These receptors were obtained from an adult with COVID-19.

The V call is TRBV18, the J call TRBJ1-3, with D unclear. The length of the CDR3 is 15 residues. Germline V gene sequence: CDR1 KGHSH, CDR2 LQKENI. V gave up 5 bases and J gave up 0 bases, with 11 bases separating them. The CDR3 DNA is TGTGCCAGCTCAAGCGGACGGCTCTCTGGAAACACCATATATTTT. The encoded protein is CASSSGRLSGNTIYF.

The chain links TRBV11-2 to TRBJ1-6, with 7 bases fitting TRBD1. This CDR3 comprises 16 residues. V was pared by 6 bases and J by 2 bases, with 7 bases of the junction left unmatched. Germline assignment: CDR1 SGHAT and CDR2 FQNNGV. As DNA, the CDR3 is TGTGCCAGCAGTTCAAACAGGGGTACCTATAATTCACCCCTCCACTTT. It is translated as CASSSNRGTYNSPLHF.

The CDR3 here is CASSIEVNTDTQYF. CDR3 DNA sequence: TGTGCCAGTAGTATAGAAGTTAACACAGATACGCAGTATTTT. The rearrangement uses TRBV19 and TRBJ2-3; D unresolved. CDR1 is LNHDA and CDR2 is SQIVND in the germline V gene (reference sequence). The V end was cut by 0 bases, the J end by 2 bases, with 6 bases between. This CDR3 comprises 14 residues.

The V and J genes are TRBV5-1 and TRBJ1-1, with D perhaps TRBD1 (5 bases). The CDR3 has 14 amino acids. Trimming cost V 2 bases and J 4 bases, with 12 bases left between them. CDR1 is SGHRS and CDR2 is YFSETQ in the germline V gene. The CDR3 reads CASSLGRVITEAFF. The CDR3 DNA reads TGCGCCAGCAGCTTAGGCAGGGTTATCACTGAAGCTTTCTTT.

The chain couples TRBV5-1 to TRBJ2-5; TRBD2 agrees at 9 bases. CDR1 is SGHRS, CDR2 YFSETQ, per germline. CDR3 length: 13 amino acids. V was clipped by 5 bases and J by 7 bases; unmatched bases: 6. This CDR3 is CASRTLAGATQYF. CDR3 sequence (DNA): TGCGCCAGCAGGACATTAGCGGGAGCGACCCAGTACTTC.

This clone occurred once. CDR3 sequence: CASSKRSGRGNTDTQYF. The CDR3 DNA reads TGTGCCAGCAGCAAAAGATCAGGGCGGGGAAACACAGATACGCAGTATTTT. The V call is TRBV21-1, the J call TRBJ2-3; the table names TRBD2, a call not compared with the DNA. TRBV21-1 is termed a pseudogene. The length of the CDR3 is 17 residues.

The chain recombines TRBV6-5 with TRBJ2-7, with 8 bases lining up with TRBD1. Losses at the gene ends were 6 bases for V and 7 bases for J; bases not matched to a gene: 11. Germline CDR1 and CDR2: MNHEY and SVGAGI. The CDR3 contains 14 residues. This CDR3 is CASSRDRRRYEQYF. The CDR3 DNA is TGTGCCAGCAGCCGGGACAGGAGACGATATGAGCAGTACTTC.

The chain recombines TRBV2 with TRBJ2-7; weak D call: TRBD1 (5 bases). This CDR3 region has 15 residues. V lost 1 base and J 6 bases, leaving 16 bases between the germline ends. The germline gives CDR1 SNHLY, CDR2 FYNNEI. The CDR3 DNA follows: TGTGCCAGCAGTGAAGAGGCAGGGCTTGACGCCGAGCAGTACTTC. It is translated as CASSEEAGLDAEQYF.

This clone was seen once. This sequence joins TRBV7-9 and TRBJ2-4; D is possibly TRBD1 or TRBD2 (5 bases each). CDR3 length: 15 amino acids. Germline V lookup: CDR1 SEHNR, CDR2 FQNEAQ (reference sequence). V lost 5 bases and J lost 7, with 18 bases in between. The CDR3 DNA follows: TGTGCCAGCAGCCCCCGGGGCCAGACGTGGAACATTCAGTACTTC. It translates to CASSPRGQTWNIQYF. Using reference TRBV7-9 and TRBJ2-4 for the parts outside the CDR3, the full variable domain is DTGVSQNPRHKITKRGQNVTFRCDPISEHNRLYWYRQTLGQGPEFLTYFQNEAQLEKSRLLSDRFSAERPKGSFSTLEIQRTEQGDSAMYLCASSPRGQTWNIQYFGAGTRLSVL.